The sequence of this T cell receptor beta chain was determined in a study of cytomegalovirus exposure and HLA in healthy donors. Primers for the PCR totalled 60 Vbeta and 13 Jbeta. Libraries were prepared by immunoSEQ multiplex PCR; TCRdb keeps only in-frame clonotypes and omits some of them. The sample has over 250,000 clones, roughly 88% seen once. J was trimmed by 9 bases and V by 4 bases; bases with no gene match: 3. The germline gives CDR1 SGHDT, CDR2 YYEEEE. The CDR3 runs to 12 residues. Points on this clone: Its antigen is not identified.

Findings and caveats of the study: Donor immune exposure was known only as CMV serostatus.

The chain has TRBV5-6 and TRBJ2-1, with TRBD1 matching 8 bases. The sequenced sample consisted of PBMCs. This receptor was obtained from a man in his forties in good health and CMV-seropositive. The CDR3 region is CASSPGGSEQFF. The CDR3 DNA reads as TGTGCCAGCAGCCCAGGGGGCTCTGAGCAGTTCTTC.